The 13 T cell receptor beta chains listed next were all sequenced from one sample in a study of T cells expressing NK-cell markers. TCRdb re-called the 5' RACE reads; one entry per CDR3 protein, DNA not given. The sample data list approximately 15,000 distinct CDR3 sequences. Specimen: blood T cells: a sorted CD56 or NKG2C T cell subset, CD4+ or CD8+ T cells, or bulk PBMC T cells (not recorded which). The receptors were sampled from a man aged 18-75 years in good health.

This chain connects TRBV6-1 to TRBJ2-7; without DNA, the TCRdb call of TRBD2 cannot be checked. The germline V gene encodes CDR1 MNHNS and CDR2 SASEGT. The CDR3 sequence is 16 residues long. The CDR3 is CASSPGLAGVLVEQYF.

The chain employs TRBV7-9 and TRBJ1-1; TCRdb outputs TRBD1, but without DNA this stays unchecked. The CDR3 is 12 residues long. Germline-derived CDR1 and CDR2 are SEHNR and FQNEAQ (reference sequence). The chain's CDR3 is CASSLESGEAFF.

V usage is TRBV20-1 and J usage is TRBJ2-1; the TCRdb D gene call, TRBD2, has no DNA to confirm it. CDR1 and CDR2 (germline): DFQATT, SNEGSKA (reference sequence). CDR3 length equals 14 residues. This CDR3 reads CRPTSGGFEDEQFF.

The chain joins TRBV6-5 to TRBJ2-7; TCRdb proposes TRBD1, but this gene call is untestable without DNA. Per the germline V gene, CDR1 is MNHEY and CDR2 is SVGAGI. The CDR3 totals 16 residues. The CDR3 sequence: CASSYATRDRAYEQYF.

The CDR3 sequence: CASILGRGRTEAFF. The chain uses TRBV5-6 and TRBJ1-1; TCRdb gives TRBD1 as the D gene, but with no DNA this cannot be confirmed. The CDR3 loop spans 14 amino acids. Germline loops: CDR1 SGHDT, CDR2 YYEEEE.

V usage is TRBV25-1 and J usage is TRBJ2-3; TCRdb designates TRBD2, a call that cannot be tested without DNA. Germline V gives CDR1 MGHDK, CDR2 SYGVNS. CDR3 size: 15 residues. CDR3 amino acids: CASSVGRAAADTQYF.

The CDR3 protein is CASRLQGEKLFF. V and J are TRBV7-9 and TRBJ1-4; TCRdb outputs TRBD1, but without DNA this stays unchecked. The CDR3 loop spans 12 amino acids. Germline values: CDR1 SEHNR, CDR2 FQNEAQ (reference sequence). Full variable domain (outside the CDR3, taken from reference TRBV7-9 and TRBJ1-4): DTGVSQNPRHKITKRGQNVTFRCDPISEHNRLYWYRQTLGQGPEFLTYFQNEAQLEKSRLLSDRFSAERPKGSFSTLEIQRTEQGDSAMYLCASRLQGEKLFFGSGTQLSVL.

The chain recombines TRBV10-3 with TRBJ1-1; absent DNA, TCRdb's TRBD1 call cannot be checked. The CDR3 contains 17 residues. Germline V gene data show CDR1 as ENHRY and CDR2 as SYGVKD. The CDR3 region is CAISRDFIGQGRTEAFF.

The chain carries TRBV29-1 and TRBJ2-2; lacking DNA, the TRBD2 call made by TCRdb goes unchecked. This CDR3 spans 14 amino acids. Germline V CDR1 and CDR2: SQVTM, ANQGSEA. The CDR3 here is CSVGASGTGGELFF.

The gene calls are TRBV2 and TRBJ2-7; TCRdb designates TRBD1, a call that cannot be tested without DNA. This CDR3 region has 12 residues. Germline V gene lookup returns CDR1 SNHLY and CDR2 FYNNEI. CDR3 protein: CASNRGGHEQYF.

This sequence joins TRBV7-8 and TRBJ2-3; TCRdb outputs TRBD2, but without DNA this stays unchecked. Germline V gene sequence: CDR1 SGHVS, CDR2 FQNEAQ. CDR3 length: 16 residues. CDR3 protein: CASSRLGLQVGDTQYF.

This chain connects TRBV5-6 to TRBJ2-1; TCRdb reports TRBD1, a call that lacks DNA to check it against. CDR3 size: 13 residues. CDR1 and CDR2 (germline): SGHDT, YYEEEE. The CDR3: CASSGTGSNEQFF.

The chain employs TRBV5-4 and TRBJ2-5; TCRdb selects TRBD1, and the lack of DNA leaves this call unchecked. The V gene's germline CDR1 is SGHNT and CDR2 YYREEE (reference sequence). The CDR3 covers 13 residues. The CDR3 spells CASSAGQEETQYF.